This T cell receptor beta chain derives from a study of memory CD4+ T cells and cytomegalovirus serostatus. The V gene's germline CDR1 is MDHEN and CDR2 SYDVKM. The CDR3 extends over 15 amino acids. V was clipped by 5 bases and J by 2 bases, with 15 bases between them. Single viable CD3+CD4+CD8-CD45RO+ cells were sorted as the memory CD4+ T cells. CD4+ T cells were isolated by positive magnetic selection. The assay was immunoSEQ multiplex PCR, and TCRdb's table has in-frame clones only and misses some. This sample has some 60,000 clones, with around 79% found just once. Sequencing was done on a sample of memory CD4+ T cells from blood. The TCR comes from an adult in good health and CMV-seropositive. This rearrangement joins TRBV28 to TRBJ1-1; D perhaps matches TRBD1 (5 bases). CDR3 DNA: TGTGCCAGCAGTCTGGGGGAGGCTGGAAACACTGAAGCTTTCTTT. This codes for CASSLGEAGNTEAFF.